This T cell receptor beta chain was sequenced for a study of long-term antiretroviral therapy in people with HIV. Study-wide findings and caveats: It was not possible to obtain data on ART adherence, viral resistance or therapy changes. The study found narrower CDR3 length ranges in HIV repertoires than in controls.

Running of the v3.0 immunoSEQ assay took place at survey level. The table came from immunoSEQ multiplex PCR; TCRdb's copy has only in-frame clones and leaves some out. In the table there are approximately 12,000 clones, about 89% of which are singletons. Each sample contained roughly 0.85-11 million cryopreserved PBMC, thawed before DNA extraction. Comment on this clone: The antigen is undetermined.

The source was unsorted PBMCs, collected 0.2 years before starting antiretroviral therapy. The source is a woman aged 40 to 50 with HIV.

CDR3 sequence: CASSEGPAGAYQETQYF. As DNA, the CDR3 is TGCGCCAGCAGTGAAGGCCCCGCAGGGGCGTACCAAGAGACCCAGTACTTC. The rearrangement joins TRBV10-2 to TRBJ2-5; maybe TRBD1 (6 bases). V lost 3 bases to trimming and J lost 0 bases, with 17 bases between them. Germline loops: CDR1 WSHSY, CDR2 SAAADI. CDR3 length: 17 residues.